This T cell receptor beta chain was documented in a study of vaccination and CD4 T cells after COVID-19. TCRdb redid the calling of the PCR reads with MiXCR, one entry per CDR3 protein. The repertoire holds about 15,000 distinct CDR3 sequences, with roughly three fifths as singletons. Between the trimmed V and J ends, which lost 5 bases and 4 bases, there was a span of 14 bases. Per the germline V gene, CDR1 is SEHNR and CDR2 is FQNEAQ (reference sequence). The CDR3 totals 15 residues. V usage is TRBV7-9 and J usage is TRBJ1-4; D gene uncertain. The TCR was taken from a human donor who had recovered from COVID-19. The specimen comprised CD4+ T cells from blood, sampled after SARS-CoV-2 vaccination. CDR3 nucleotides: TGTGCCAGCAGCCCCCGGAGTACACTTAATGAAAAACTGTTTTTT. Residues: CASSPRSTLNEKLFF. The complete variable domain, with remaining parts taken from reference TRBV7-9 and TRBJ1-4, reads DTGVSQNPRHKITKRGQNVTFRCDPISEHNRLYWYRQTLGQGPEFLTYFQNEAQLEKSRLLSDRFSAERPKGSFSTLEIQRTEQGDSAMYLCASSPRSTLNEKLFFGSGTQLSVL.